This T cell receptor (beta chain) was recovered during a study of T-cell memory formation after mild COVID-19 (dated by TCRdb to the early 2020s). Study-wide context: TCR sequence clusters from the two donors were largely donor specific. The cohort comprised two young, previously healthy adult volunteers, one female and one male. T-cell clones expanding and contracting after mild COVID-19 in a couple of donors were tracked by longitudinal TCRalpha and TCRbeta repertoire sequencing. Findings and caveats that apply to the study as a whole: SARS-CoV-2 specificity was not confirmed for the second-wave clones peaking on day 37. The detection of some responding clones in pre-infection memory suggests that pre-existing cross-reactive memory T cells joined the SARS-CoV-2 response. From day 15 to 85, contracting clones showed balanced CD4/CD8 phenotypes, whereas a second wave of clones that expanded from day 15 to 37 leaned towards CD4+. Contracting CD4+ clones were found mainly in CM and EM memory subsets, while CD8+ clones were enriched in EMRA. The study included only a couple of mild cases, and larger cohorts that include severe cases with pre-infection samples were judged to be necessary.

Including cysteine and phenylalanine, the CDR3 has 15 amino acids. Only the CDR3 part of the read is kept: 45 bases, read in frame from the first base. Sequences MNHEY (CDR1) and SMNVEV (CDR2) are obtained from the germline V gene (reference sequence). V lost 6 bases and J lost 2 bases; the stretch between them is 17 bases long. This clonotype was seen ten or more times. It has no known antigen specificity. The record has no base qualities; no much larger clone is one base away. Ficoll-Paque density gradient centrifugation was the method used to isolate PBMCs. The run used an Illumina NovaSeq 6000. cDNA libraries for TCRalpha and TCRbeta were prepared by 5'RACE using constant-segment primers, with sample barcodes and unique molecular identifiers added. RNA was extracted from every sample with Trizol reagent. Library amplification was performed in two PCR steps, and a second sample barcode and Illumina TruSeq adapters were introduced in the second step. Sequencing of the libraries was done on an Illumina NovaSeq, producing 2 x 150 bp paired-end reads. As for how the authors treated the data: Reads were demultiplexed and collapsed into UMI-guided consensus sequences with migec v1.2.7. Using mixcr v2.1.11, UMI consensuses were aligned to TRA and TRB V and J templates and then assembled into clonotypes. A clonotype was counted as expanded or contracted only if both edgeR and NoisET called the change significant, with noise models trained on biological replicates. edgeR calls used a false discovery rate-adjusted p below 0.01 and a log2 fold-change threshold of 1. As an exploratory analysis of dynamics, max-normalized trajectories of the 1000 most abundant clonotypes were examined with PCA combined with hierarchical clustering. The CD4 or CD8 phenotype of responding clones was assigned using the separately sequenced CD4+ and CD8+ repertoires. TCRdb reworked the public reads: Q25 trimming with fastp, MiXCR clone assembly, productive beta chains retained. When rows share a CDR3 protein, they turn into one entry using the most common DNA and genes. The V and J calls reflect TCRdb's pipeline rather than the authors' work. The sample has over 120,000 distinct CDR3 sequences on record, around 25% of them singletons. About 24% of the sample belongs to the ten largest clones.

Source material: PBMCs or a T cell subset sorted from them (not recorded which). This TCR derives from an adult woman who had mild COVID-19 (a few samples of this study predate the infection). The sample titles of this study are shuffled in the database, so cell type and time point are left out; the donor was told from shared clones. This receptor chain uses TRBV27 and TRBJ2-7, with no confidently assigned D gene. CDR3 reads: CASSSLLGNAYEQYF. Here is the DNA: TGTGCCAGCAGCTCACTTCTGGGGAACGCCTACGAGCAGTACTTC.